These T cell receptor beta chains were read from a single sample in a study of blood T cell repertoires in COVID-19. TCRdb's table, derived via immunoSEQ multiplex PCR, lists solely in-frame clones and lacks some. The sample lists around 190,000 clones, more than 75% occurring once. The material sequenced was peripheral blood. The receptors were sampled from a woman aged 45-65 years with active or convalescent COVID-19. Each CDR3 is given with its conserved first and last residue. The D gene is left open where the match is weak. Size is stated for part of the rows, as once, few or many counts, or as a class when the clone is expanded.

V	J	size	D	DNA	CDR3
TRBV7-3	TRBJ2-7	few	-	TGTGCCAGCAGCCCGGGAGAAAGGGGCTTAACCTACGAGCAGTACTTC	CASSPGERGLTYEQYF
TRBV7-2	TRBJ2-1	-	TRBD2	TGTGCCAGCAGCTTAGACAGCGGGAGCCGGAATGAGCAGTTCTTC	CASSLDSGSRNEQFF
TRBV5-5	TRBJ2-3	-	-	TGTGCCAGCAGCTTGGATCCGGGAACAGATACGCAGTATTTT	CASSLDPGTDTQYF
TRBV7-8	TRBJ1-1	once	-	TGTGCCAGCAGCTTAGTCGGTCGTTTGATGAACACTGAAGCTTTCTTT	CASSLVGRLMNTEAFF
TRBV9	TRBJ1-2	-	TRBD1	TGTGCCAGCAGCCAAAACACAGGGGGCAGTTCCTATGGCTACACCTTC	CASSQNTGGSSYGYTF
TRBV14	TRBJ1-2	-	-	TGTGCCAGCAGCCAAGATAGGGACACTCGATACACCTTC	CASSQDRDTRYTF
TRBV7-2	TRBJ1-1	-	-	TGTGCCAGCAGCCCCGGTTTGGGAGCGAACACTGAAGCTTTCTTT	CASSPGLGANTEAFF
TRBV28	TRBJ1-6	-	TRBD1	TGTGCCAGCACCCCGGGGACAGGCTGGAATTCACCCCTCCACTTT	CASTPGTGWNSPLHF
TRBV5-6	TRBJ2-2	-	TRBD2	TGTGCCAGCAGCTTGTTTCGGGCGGGGGCGAACACCGGGGAGCTGTTTTTT	CASSLFRAGANTGELFF
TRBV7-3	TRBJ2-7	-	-	TGTGCCAGCGCTCGAGACGGACTAAGCGAGCAGTACTTC	CASARDGLSEQYF
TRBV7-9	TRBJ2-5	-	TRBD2	TGTGCCAGCAGCTTAGTTACTAGCGGGGGAGAGACCCAGTACTTC	CASSLVTSGGETQYF
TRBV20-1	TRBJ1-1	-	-	TGCAGTGCTAGTCCCCCGGGAGAGTTCACTGAAGCTTTCTTT	CSASPPGEFTEAFF
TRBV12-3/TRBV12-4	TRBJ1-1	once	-	TGTGCCAGCAGCGGACTTGGTATTGAAGCTTTCTTT	CASSGLGIEAFF
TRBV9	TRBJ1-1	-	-	TGTGCCAGCAGCGTCGAGGGCGAGGTCACTGAAGCTTTCTTT	CASSVEGEVTEAFF
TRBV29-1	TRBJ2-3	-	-	TGCAGCGTTGTGGGGGCCCTCGAGAGTTCGGATACGCAGTATTTT	CSVVGALESSDTQYF
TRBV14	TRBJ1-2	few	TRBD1	TGTGCCAGCAGCCGAAGTAGGACAGGAGGCTATGGCTACACCTTC	CASSRSRTGGYGYTF
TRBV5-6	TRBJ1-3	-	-	TGTGCCAGCAGCTGGTCCGGGACTGAAGTCTCTGGAAACACCATATATTTT	CASSWSGTEVSGNTIYF
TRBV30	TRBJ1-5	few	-	TGTGCCTGGACGCAGGGGAAGAGCAATCAGCCCCAGCATTTT	CAWTQGKSNQPQHF
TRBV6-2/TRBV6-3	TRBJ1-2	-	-	TGTGCCAGCAGCCTACCGGGGTCCCATGGCTACACCTTC	CASSLPGSHGYTF
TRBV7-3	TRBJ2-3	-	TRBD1	TGTGCCAGCAGCCCCGGGACAGGGGACGATACGCAGTATTTT	CASSPGTGDDTQYF
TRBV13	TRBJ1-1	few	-	TGTGCCAGCAGCTTAGCGGCGAGGACTGAAGCTTTCTTT	CASSLAARTEAFF
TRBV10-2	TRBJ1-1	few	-	TGCGCCAGCAGTGAGTTGGAGGGGACGAACACTGAAGCTTTCTTT	CASSELEGTNTEAFF
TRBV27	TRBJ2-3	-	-	TGTGCCAGCAGTTTACGAGCTCGACACTCGGGGACAGATACGCAGTATTTT	CASSLRARHSGTDTQYF
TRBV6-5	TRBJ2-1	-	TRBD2	TGTGCCAGCAGAGGACTAGCGGGAGAGGTCAATGAGCAGTTCTTC	CASRGLAGEVNEQFF
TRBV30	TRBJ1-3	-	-	TGTGCCTGGAGTGTACCTCTGCCCTTACTCTCTGGAAACACCATATATTTT	CAWSVPLPLLSGNTIYF
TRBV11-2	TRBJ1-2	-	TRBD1	TGTGCCAGCAGCGCCCGGGACAGGGCATACGCTAACTATGGCTACACCTTC	CASSARDRAYANYGYTF